The 16 T cell receptor beta chains presented below share a single source sample, sequenced in a study of blood T cell repertoires in COVID-19. Assay: immunoSEQ multiplex PCR; the TCRdb copy retains only in-frame clones and omits some. The sample yields 110,000 or so clones, roughly 90% seen once. The sample comprised peripheral blood. The origin of the receptors is a human donor in a cohort sampled during active COVID-19.

The chain couples TRBV30 to TRBJ2-1; 12 positions match TRBD2. The CDR3 contains 13 residues. With V trimmed by 5 bases and J by 7 bases, 3 bases remained unmatched. Germline V gives CDR1 GTSNPN, CDR2 SVGIG (reference sequence). The CDR3: CAWRLAGGNEQFF. The CDR3 nucleotides read TGTGCCTGGCGCCTAGCGGGGGGGAATGAGCAGTTCTTC.

This chain uses TRBV11-1 with TRBJ2-3; weak D call: TRBD1 (5 bases). CDR1 and CDR2 (germline): SGHAT, FQDESV (reference sequence). CDR3 size: 16 residues. V was cut by 3 bases and J by 1 base, with 14 bases left in between. DNA of the CDR3: TGTGCCAGCAGCTTGGCAGGGCGTAGTGGCACAGATACGCAGTATTTT. Protein: CASSLAGRSGTDTQYF.

The chain links TRBV7-2 to TRBJ1-2; 8 bases are shared with TRBD1. Losses at the gene ends were 5 bases for V and 5 bases for J; bases not matched to a gene: 13. The germline V gene encodes CDR1 SGHTA and CDR2 FQGNSA. The CDR3 has 16 amino acids. CDR3 in amino acids: CASSPQPTQGGYGYTF. CDR3 bases: TGTGCCAGCAGCCCCCAGCCCACACAGGGGGGATATGGCTACACCTTC.

The rearrangement uses TRBV3-1 (or the pseudogene TRBV3-2) and TRBJ1-5; D is undetermined. The germline gives CDR1 LGHDT, CDR2 YNNKEL (reference sequence). The CDR3 is made up of 14 amino acids. The V and J ends lost 2 bases and 0 bases respectively, with 5 bases between them. CDR3 bases: TGTGCCAGCAGCCAATCCGGTAGCAATCAGCCCCAGCATTTT. As protein: CASSQSGSNQPQHF.

The rearrangement joins TRBV5-1 to TRBJ1-1, with D unclear. In germline, CDR1 is SGHRS, CDR2 YFSETQ. The CDR3 sequence is 12 residues long. Trimming took off 6 bases at V and 1 base at J, with 7 bases between the two ends. Written as DNA, the CDR3 is TGCGCCAGCAAAACTGAGAACACTGAAGCTTTCTTT. Translation gives CASKTENTEAFF.

The rearrangement links TRBV5-5 to TRBJ2-4, with D tentatively TRBD1 (6 bases). V was trimmed by 0 bases and J by 6 bases, leaving 10 bases between them. The germline V gene encodes CDR1 SGHKS and CDR2 YYEKEE (reference sequence). The CDR3 runs to 14 residues. CDR3 bases: TGTGCCAGCAGCTTGGCCGCAGGGGTAAACATTCAGTACTTC. Translating gives CASSLAAGVNIQYF.

V is TRBV24-1 and J is TRBJ1-2; D ambiguous. Germline-derived CDR1 and CDR2 are KGHDR and SFDVKD. Trimming removed 6 bases from V and 3 bases from J, with 16 bases in between. This CDR3 is built from 15 residues. The DNA of the CDR3 is TGTGCCACCAGTCCCGCGGGGAGTTTGGACTATGGCTACACCTTC. Translated, it gives CATSPAGSLDYGYTF.

The V and J genes are TRBV19 and TRBJ2-2; the D is unclear. Germline lookup yields CDR1 LNHDA and CDR2 SQIVND (reference sequence). Trimming shortened V by 7 bases and J by 0 bases, and 15 bases separated the two germline ends. This CDR3 region has 16 residues. CDR3 residues: CASTVSGSSNTGELFF. CDR3 DNA: TGTGCCAGTACCGTTTCAGGTTCCTCGAACACCGGGGAGCTGTTTTTT.

J is TRBJ1-3 and V is TRBV15; D possibly corresponds to TRBD1 (6 bases). V lost 3 bases and J 4 bases, leaving 13 bases between the germline ends. The CDR3 is 15 residues long. Germline loops: CDR1 LNHNV, CDR2 YYDKDF (reference sequence). The CDR3 DNA follows: TGTGCCACCAGCAGGGATACAGGGATAGGAAACACCATATATTTT. Its translation: CATSRDTGIGNTIYF. Full variable domain (missing parts from reference TRBV15 and TRBJ1-3): DAMVIQNPRYQVTQFGKPVTLSCSQTLNHNVMYWYQQKSSQAPKLLFHYYDKDFNNEADTPDNFQSRRPNTSFCFLDIRSPGLGDTAMYLCATSRDTGIGNTIYFGEGSWLTVV.

V usage is TRBV29-1 and J usage is TRBJ2-2, with 8 bases matching TRBD1. The trim removed 0 bases at V and 6 bases at J, leaving 15 bases unmatched. This CDR3 is built from 18 residues. Per germline, CDR1 SQVTM and CDR2 ANQGSEA. CDR3: CSVEDGVTAGGAPGELFF. CDR3 DNA: TGCAGCGTTGAAGATGGTGTCACCGCAGGGGGCGCCCCCGGGGAGCTGTTTTTT.

V and J are TRBV29-1 and TRBJ2-1; TRBD2 matches 13 bases. Germline V CDR1 and CDR2: SQVTM, ANQGSEA. V dropped 2 bases and J dropped 8; count of bases not matched to a gene: 3. This CDR3 is built from 14 residues. In DNA form, the CDR3 reads TGCAGCGTTGAAACTAGCGGGGGGGCCGATGAGCAGTTCTTC. Translating it yields CSVETSGGADEQFF.

J is TRBJ2-1 and V is TRBV11-2; the match to TRBD1 covers 7 bases. Germline assignment: CDR1 SGHAT and CDR2 FQNNGV. V trimming: 5 bases; J trimming: 7 bases; junction bases outside the gene matches: 11. The CDR3 totals 15 residues. Written as DNA, the CDR3 is TGTGCCAGCAGCCGTGACAGGGTCATGGTGAATGAGCAGTTCTTC. Amino acid sequence: CASSRDRVMVNEQFF. The variable domain in full, with the rest retrieved from reference TRBV11-2 and TRBJ2-1, is EAGVAQSPRYKIIEKRQSVAFWCNPISGHATLYWYQQILGQGPKLLIQFQNNGVVDDSQLPKDRFSAERLKGVDSTLKIQPAKLEDSAVYLCASSRDRVMVNEQFFGPGTRLTVL.

The genes are TRBV10-3 and TRBJ1-1; possibly TRBD1 for D (6 bases). Germline V gives CDR1 ENHRY, CDR2 SYGVKD. The CDR3 length is 16 residues. The V end was cut by 4 bases, the J end by 1 base, with 16 bases between. CDR3 nucleotide sequence: TGTGCCATCAGTGCCGCATCCGGACAGCCGAACACTGAAGCTTTCTTT. Residues: CAISAASGQPNTEAFF.

This chain links TRBV30 with TRBJ2-7, with TRBD1 matching 9 bases. Germline V gives CDR1 GTSNPN, CDR2 SVGIG (reference sequence). Trimming took 0 bases from V and 3 from J; bases not matched to a gene: 9. This CDR3 is built from 16 residues. The CDR3 spells CAWSVPRTGVFYEQYF. In DNA form, the CDR3 reads TGTGCCTGGAGTGTACCTCGGACAGGGGTTTTCTACGAGCAGTACTTC.

The rearrangement links TRBV30 to TRBJ1-6; no firm D call. Germline V gene data show CDR1 as GTSNPN and CDR2 as SVGIG (reference sequence). Trimming removed 4 bases at V and 0 bases at J, with 7 bases between. This CDR3 is 14 amino acids long. The CDR3: CAWMESSYNSPLHF. The CDR3 DNA reads TGTGCCTGGATGGAGAGCTCCTATAATTCACCCCTCCACTTT.

Of note for this clone: Other DNA sequences in this sample translate to the same CDR3. The chain has TRBV4-1 and TRBJ1-2; TRBD1 is a possible D gene (6 bases). Germline CDR1 reads MGHRA; CDR2 reads YSYEKL. Trimming took off 0 bases at V and 4 bases at J, with 6 bases between the two ends. This CDR3 is built from 13 residues. In DNA form, the CDR3 reads TGCGCCAGCAGCCAAGAAGGGGGCTATGGCTACACCTTC. Its translation is CASSQEGGYGYTF.